The clone carrying this T cell receptor beta chain was counted once. The junction had 21 bases not matched to a gene; V was cut back by 0 bases and J by 13 bases. The CDR3 contains 18 residues. Germline values: CDR1 MNHEY, CDR2 SMNVEV (reference sequence). Ipilimumab, 1 mg/kg, started 14 to 28 days after autologous transplant. The record originates from a study of ipilimumab plus nivolumab after autologous stem cell transplantation. Data came from immunoSEQ multiplex PCR; TCRdb stores just in-frame clones and leaves some out. The data contain 15,000 to 20,000 clones, approximately 85% of them singletons.

The TCR sequence derives from a male donor with diffuse large B-cell lymphoma. The chain has TRBV27 and TRBJ2-1; 7 nucleotides agree with TRBD2. This sample comprised PBMCs, obtained in a trial of ipilimumab plus nivolumab as post-transplant consolidation. CDR3 region: CASSLSLNPSGDPIEQFF. The CDR3 DNA sequence: TGTGCCAGCAGTTTATCCCTTAACCCGAGCGGGGACCCAATTGAACAGTTCTTC.